The sequence of this TCR beta chain was determined in a study of cytomegalovirus exposure and HLA in healthy donors. Overall study: HLA-typed donors were the source of 80 million to 90 million unique TCRs, which an early data release held.

Study-wide findings and caveats: Among TCR beta chains of equal frequency, HLA-associated ones were more clonally expanded in a later analysis.

A multiplex PCR was run with 60 Vbeta primers and 13 Jbeta primers. The assay was immunoSEQ multiplex PCR, and TCRdb's table has in-frame clones only and misses some. The sample has some 160,000 clones, 70% to 90% seen once. Likely unrecorded immune exposures existed in these nominally healthy donors. This clone was observed a few times. What it binds is unknown. In germline, CDR1 is ENHRY, CDR2 SYGVKD. The junction had 6 bases not matched to a gene; V was cut back by 2 bases and J by 5 bases. The CDR3 covers 15 residues. The sequenced sample consisted of PBMCs. The sequence was obtained from a woman aged 40-49 years in good health and CMV-seropositive. V and J are TRBV10-3 and TRBJ2-7; TRBD1 aligns across 10 bases. This CDR3 reads CAISEPGQGIDEQYF. The CDR3 DNA is TGTGCCATCAGTGAGCCGGGACAGGGGATCGACGAGCAGTACTTC.